The rows below give T cell receptor beta chains drawn from one sample of a study of T cells in localized non-small cell lung cancer. The data were produced by immunoSEQ multiplex PCR, yet TCRdb's version contains in-frame clones alone and is incomplete. There are some 25,000 clones in the sample; over 70% occur only once, and roughly 10% lies in the top ten. This sample comprised peripheral blood, obtained before any cancer treatment. The receptor set was obtained from a man between 40 and 70 years old with stage III squamous cell lung carcinoma. The CDR3 runs from the conserved cysteine through the conserved F or W. The D gene is left open where the match is weak.

TRBJ1-4 TRBV18 - CASSPSGANEKLFF
TRBJ2-1 TRBV19 TRBD2 CASTPRASGRVIMYNEQFF
TRBJ2-7 TRBV6-5 TRBD2 CASTGLAASYEQYF
TRBJ2-3 TRBV11-2 - CASRSGDTQYF
TRBJ2-3 TRBV15 - CATSREGRTDTQYF
TRBJ2-7 TRBV9 TRBD1 CASSTTTGNGEQYF
TRBJ2-1 TRBV2 - CASSGGYLRFF
TRBJ1-1 TRBV6-5 - CASSRLNTEAFF
TRBJ2-3 TRBV4-1 - CASSQVTRGDTQYF
TRBJ2-7 TRBV6-5 TRBD1 CASREQGAYEQYF
TRBJ2-1 TRBV5-1 - CASTLVGEQFF
TRBJ2-1 TRBV30 - CAWSGLAGHEQFF
TRBJ2-3 TRBV6-1 - CASSAPQLYTDTQYF
TRBJ2-3 TRBV9 - CASSVGPLGNTDTQYF
TRBJ1-5 TRBV7-2 - CASSLAGIGSPQHF
TRBJ1-2 TRBV28 - CASSLEGSYGYTF
TRBJ1-1 TRBV18 - CASSPRTREIPEAFF
TRBJ1-5 TRBV5-8 - CASGLGQNNQPQHF
TRBJ2-2 TRBV18 TRBD2 CASSSLAETGELFF
TRBJ2-7 TRBV11-1 - CASSFNGNNHEQYF
TRBJ2-3 TRBV11-3 - CASSLDPRATTDTQYF
TRBJ2-2 TRBV6-6 - CASSYAKLERELFF
TRBJ1-3 TRBV9 - CASSVEGSSGNTIYF
TRBJ2-3 TRBV29-1 TRBD2 CSVEREGGTDTQYF
TRBJ2-1 TRBV19 - CASSNGRMEFF
TRBJ1-5 TRBV6-1 - CASRRDLAGNQPQHF
TRBJ2-1 TRBV6-5 TRBD1 CASSFDRGENEQFF
TRBJ2-5 TRBV19 TRBD2 CASSITSAETQYF
TRBJ2-5 TRBV5-1 - CASSLARQETQYF